This T cell receptor (beta chain) is from a study of T-cell memory formation after mild COVID-19. Across the whole study: TCR clusters were largely donor specific. Study-level findings and limits: Memory sampled before infection contained some responding clones, suggesting cross-reactive memory joined.

V dropped 7 bases and J dropped 10; count of bases not matched to a gene: 12. The CDR3 totals 14 residues. This clonotype was observed a handful of times. Its antigen remains unknown. Employing constant-segment primers, 5'RACE generated TCR alpha and TCR beta cDNA libraries bearing sample barcodes and UMIs. TCRdb processed the 5' RACE reads anew with MiXCR; each CDR3 protein has one entry. The table shows about 250,000 distinct CDR3 sequences, with about 16% occurring only once. Sequencing was performed on PBMCs or a T cell subset sorted from them (not recorded which). The chain joins TRBV12-3 or TRBV12-4 to TRBJ2-1; 8 bases agree with TRBD1. The TCR originated in a man younger than 30 who had mild COVID-19 (a few samples of this study predate the infection). Cell type and time point are not known. The CDR3, as DNA: TGTGCCAGCACCCCCCGAGGGGGACAGGTGGAGCAGTTCTTC. Its translation: CASTPRGGQVEQFF.